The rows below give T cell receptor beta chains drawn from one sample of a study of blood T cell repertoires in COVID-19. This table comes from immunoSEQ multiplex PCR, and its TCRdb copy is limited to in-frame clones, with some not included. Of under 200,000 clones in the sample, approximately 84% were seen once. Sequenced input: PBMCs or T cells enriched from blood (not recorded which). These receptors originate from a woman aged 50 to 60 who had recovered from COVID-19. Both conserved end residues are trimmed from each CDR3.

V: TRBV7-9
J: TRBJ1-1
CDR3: ASSLGQSNTEAF

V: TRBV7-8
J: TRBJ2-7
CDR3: ASSLRGRTYEQY

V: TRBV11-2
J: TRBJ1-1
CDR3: ASSLTGPPTEAF

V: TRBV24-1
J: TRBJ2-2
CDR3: ATRTRTGELF

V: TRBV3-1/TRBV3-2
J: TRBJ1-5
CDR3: ASSQGAAYSNQPQH

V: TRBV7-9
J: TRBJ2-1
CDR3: ASSLQGINNEQF

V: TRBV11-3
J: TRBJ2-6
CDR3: ASSPGGSSGANVLT

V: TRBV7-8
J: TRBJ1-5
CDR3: ASSSRDRSGNQPQH

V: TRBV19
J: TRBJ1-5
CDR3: ASRDRRVGFHQPQH

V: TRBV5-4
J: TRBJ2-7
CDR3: ASSPGGNEQY

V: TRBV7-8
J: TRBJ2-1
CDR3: ASSTQPGWSSYNEQF

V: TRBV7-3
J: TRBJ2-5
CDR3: ASSLAGTGEETQY

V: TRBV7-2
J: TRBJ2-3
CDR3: ASSPGQGYTDTQY

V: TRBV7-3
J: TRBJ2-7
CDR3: ASSLTPSVEQY

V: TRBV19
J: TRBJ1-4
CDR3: ASSMGQKTNEKLF

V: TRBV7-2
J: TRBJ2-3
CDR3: ASSFPRTRGDGTDTQY